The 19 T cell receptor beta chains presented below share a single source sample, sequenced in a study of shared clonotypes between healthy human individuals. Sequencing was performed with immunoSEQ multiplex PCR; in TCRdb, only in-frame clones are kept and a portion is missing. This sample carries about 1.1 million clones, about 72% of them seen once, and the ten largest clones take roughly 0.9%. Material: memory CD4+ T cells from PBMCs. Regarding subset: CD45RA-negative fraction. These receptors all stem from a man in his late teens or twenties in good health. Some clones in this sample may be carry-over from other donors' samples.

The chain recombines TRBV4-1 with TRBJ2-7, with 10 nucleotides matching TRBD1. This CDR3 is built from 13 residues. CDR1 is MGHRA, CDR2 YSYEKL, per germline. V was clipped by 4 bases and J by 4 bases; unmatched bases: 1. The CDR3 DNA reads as TGCGCCAGCAGCCGACAGGGGGCTTACGAGCAGTACTTC. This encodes CASSRQGAYEQYF.

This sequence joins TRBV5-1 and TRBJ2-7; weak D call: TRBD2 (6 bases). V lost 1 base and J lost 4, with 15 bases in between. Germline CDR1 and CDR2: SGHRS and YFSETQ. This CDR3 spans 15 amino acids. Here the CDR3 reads CASSLTAGSGYEQYF. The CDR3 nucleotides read TGCGCCAGCAGCTTGACTGCGGGGTCGGGGTACGAGCAGTACTTC. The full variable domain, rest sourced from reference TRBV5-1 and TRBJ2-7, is KAGVTQTPRYLIKTRGQQVTLSCSPISGHRSVSWYQQTPGQGLQFLFEYFSETQRNKGNFPGRFSGRQFSNSRSEMNVSTLELGDSALYLCASSLTAGSGYEQYFGPGTRLTVT.

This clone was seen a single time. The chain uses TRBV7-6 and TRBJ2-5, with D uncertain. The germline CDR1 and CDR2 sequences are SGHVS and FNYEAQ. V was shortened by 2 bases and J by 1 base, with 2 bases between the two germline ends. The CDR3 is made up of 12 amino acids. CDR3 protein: CASSLPQETQYF. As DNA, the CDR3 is TGTGCCAGCAGCTTACCCCAAGAGACCCAGTACTTC.

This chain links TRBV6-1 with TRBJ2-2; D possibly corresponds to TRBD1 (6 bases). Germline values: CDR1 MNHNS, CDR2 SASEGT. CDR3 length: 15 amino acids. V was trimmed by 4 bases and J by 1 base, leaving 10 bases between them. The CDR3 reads CASSVDRLNTGELFF. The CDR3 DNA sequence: TGTGCCAGCAGTGTAGACAGGTTGAACACCGGGGAGCTGTTTTTT.

The CDR3 region is CASSLREARTHYEQYF. The CDR3 coding sequence is TGTGCCAGCAGCCTTCGAGAAGCTCGAACCCACTACGAGCAGTACTTC. The V call is TRBV7-8, the J call TRBJ2-7; D gene unclear. The germline V gene has CDR1 SGHVS and CDR2 FQNEAQ. This CDR3 has 16 amino acids. The V and J ends lost 5 bases and 3 bases respectively, with 20 bases between them.

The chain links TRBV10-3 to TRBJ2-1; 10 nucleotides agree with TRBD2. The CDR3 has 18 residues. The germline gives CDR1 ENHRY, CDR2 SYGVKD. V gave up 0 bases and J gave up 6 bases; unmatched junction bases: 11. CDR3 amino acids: CAISESKASGSEGNEQFF. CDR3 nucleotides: TGTGCCATCAGTGAGTCGAAGGCTAGCGGGAGTGAGGGCAATGAGCAGTTCTTC.

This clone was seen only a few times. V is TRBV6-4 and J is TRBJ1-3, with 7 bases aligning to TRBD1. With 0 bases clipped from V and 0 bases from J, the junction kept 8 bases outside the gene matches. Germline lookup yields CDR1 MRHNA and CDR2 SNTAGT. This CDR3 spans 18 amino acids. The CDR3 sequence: CASSDSGEGAFSGNTIYF. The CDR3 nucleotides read TGTGCCAGCAGTGACTCGGGGGAGGGGGCTTTCTCTGGAAACACCATATATTTT.

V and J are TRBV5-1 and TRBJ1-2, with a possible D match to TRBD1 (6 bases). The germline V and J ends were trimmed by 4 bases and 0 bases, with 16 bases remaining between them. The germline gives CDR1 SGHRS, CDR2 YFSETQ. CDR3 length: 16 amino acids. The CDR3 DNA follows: TGCGCCAGCAGCCTTACAGGGAGAGGGACTAACTATGGCTACACCTTC. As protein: CASSLTGRGTNYGYTF.

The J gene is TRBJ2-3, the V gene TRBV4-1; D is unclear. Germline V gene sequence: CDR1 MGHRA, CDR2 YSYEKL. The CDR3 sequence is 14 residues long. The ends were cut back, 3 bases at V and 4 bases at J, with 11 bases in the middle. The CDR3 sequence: CASSHISSPDTQYF. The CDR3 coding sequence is TGCGCCAGCAGCCACATCTCATCCCCAGATACGCAGTATTTT.

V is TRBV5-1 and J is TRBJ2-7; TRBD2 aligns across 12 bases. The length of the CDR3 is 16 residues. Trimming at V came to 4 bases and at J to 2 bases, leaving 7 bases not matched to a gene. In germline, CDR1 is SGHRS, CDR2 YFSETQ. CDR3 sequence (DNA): TGCGCCAGCAGCCCAACCGGACTAGCGGGACCCTACGAGCAGTACTTC. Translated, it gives CASSPTGLAGPYEQYF.

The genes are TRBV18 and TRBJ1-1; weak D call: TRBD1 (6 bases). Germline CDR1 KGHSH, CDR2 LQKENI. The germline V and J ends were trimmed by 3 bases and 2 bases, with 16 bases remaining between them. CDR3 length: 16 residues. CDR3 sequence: CASSPQVGQGNTEAFF. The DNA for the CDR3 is TGTGCCAGCTCACCCCAGGTGGGACAAGGAAACACTGAAGCTTTCTTT.

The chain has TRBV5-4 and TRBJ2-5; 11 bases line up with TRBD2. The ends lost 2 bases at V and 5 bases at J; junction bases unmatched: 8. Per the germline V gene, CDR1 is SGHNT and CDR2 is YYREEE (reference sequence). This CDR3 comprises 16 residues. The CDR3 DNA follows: TGTGCCAGCAGCTTCGGTACTGCTAGCGGGAGGGAGACCCAGTACTTC. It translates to CASSFGTASGRETQYF. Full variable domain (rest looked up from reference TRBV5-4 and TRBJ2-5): ETGVTQSPTHLIKTRGQQVTLRCSSQSGHNTVSWYQQALGQGPQFIFQYYREEENGRGNFPPRFSGLQFPNYSSELNVNALELDDSALYLCASSFGTASGRETQYFGPGTRLLVL.

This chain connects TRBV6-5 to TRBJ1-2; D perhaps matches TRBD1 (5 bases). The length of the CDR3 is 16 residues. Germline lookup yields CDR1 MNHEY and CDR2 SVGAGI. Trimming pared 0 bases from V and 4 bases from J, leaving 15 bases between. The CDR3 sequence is CASSYSETVPSYGYTF. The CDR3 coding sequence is TGTGCCAGCAGTTACTCAGAGACAGTTCCGTCCTATGGCTACACCTTC.

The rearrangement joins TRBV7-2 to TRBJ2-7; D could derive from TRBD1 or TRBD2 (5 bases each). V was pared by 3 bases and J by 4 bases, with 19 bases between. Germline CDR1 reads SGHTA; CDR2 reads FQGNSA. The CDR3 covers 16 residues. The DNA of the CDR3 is TGTGCCAGCAGCTTCCAAGGGGAAGTCCCGGGGTACGAGCAGTACTTC. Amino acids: CASSFQGEVPGYEQYF.

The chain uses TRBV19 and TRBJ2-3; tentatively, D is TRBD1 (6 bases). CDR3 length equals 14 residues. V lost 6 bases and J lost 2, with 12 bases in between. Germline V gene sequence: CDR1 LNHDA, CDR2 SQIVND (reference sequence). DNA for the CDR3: TGTGCCAGTAGGAGGGGGTTATACACAGATACGCAGTATTTT. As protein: CASRRGLYTDTQYF.

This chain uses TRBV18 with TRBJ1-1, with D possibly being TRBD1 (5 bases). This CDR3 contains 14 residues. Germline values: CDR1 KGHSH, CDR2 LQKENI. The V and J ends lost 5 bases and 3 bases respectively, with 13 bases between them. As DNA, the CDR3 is TGTGCCAGCTCAGCCCGGGACGGGGACACTGAAGCTTTCTTT. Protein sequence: CASSARDGDTEAFF.

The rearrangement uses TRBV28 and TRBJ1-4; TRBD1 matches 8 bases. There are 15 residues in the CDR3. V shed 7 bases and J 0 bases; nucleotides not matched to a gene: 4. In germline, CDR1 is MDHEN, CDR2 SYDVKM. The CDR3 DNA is TGTGCCAGCACAACAGGGGGGGCAACTAATGAAAAACTGTTTTTT. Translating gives CASTTGGATNEKLFF.

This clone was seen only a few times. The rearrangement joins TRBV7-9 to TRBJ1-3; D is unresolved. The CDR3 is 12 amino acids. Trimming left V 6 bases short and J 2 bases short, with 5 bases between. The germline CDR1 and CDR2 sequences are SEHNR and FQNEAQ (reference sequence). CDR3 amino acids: CASRGTGNTIYF. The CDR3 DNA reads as TGTGCCAGCAGGGGTACTGGAAACACCATATATTTT.

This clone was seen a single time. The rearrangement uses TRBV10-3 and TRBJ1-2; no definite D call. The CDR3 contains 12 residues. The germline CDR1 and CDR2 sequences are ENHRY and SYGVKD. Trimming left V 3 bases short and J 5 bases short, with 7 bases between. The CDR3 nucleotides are TGTGCCATCAGTGACATGGGGTATGGCTACACCTTC. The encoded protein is CAISDMGYGYTF.